A selection of T cell receptor beta chains follows, all from one sample in a study of identical twins. TCRdb re-called the 5' RACE reads with MiXCR, one entry per CDR3 protein. The data hold some 1,700,000 distinct CDR3 sequences, with less than 35% observed a single time. Material: cord blood. All receptors derive from a newborn girl in good health. Both conserved end residues are part of each CDR3. D genes are given only for firm matches. Expanded clones get a size class; other rows say once, few or many, or leave the size out.

size: many
J: TRBJ2-7
V: TRBV29-1
length: 11
D: .
CDR3: CSVTTGSEQYF
DNA: TGCAGCGTTACCACAGGGTCCGAGCAGTACTTC

size: .
J: TRBJ2-1
V: TRBV7-2
length: 17
D: TRBD2
CDR3: CASSAWYSTSKYHEQFF
DNA: TGTGCCAGCAGCGCATGGTACTCGACTAGCAAGTATCATGAGCAGTTCTTC

size: .
J: TRBJ2-2
V: TRBV28
length: 14
D: .
CDR3: CASSSPGYTGELFF
DNA: TGTGCCAGCAGTTCTCCGGGTTACACCGGGGAGCTGTTTTTT

size: .
J: TRBJ1-5
V: TRBV28
length: 16
D: TRBD1
CDR3: CASSLLRDRVGQPQHF
DNA: TGTGCCAGCAGTTTATTGCGGGACAGGGTGGGTCAGCCCCAGCATTTT

size: .
J: TRBJ2-7
V: TRBV10-1
length: 15
D: .
CDR3: CASSESRTGSYEQYF
DNA: TGCGCCAGCAGTGAGTCCCGGACGGGATCCTACGAGCAGTACTTC

size: .
J: TRBJ2-7
V: TRBV10-3
length: 12
D: .
CDR3: CAISDMVSEQYF
DNA: TGTGCCATCAGTGACATGGTTAGCGAGCAGTACTTC

size: .
J: TRBJ2-7
V: TRBV27
length: 14
D: .
CDR3: CASSLSTSSREQYF
DNA: TGTGCCAGCAGTTTATCCACTAGCTCTCGGGAGCAGTACTTC

size: few
J: TRBJ1-2
V: TRBV30
length: 13
D: .
CDR3: CAWSVRTNYGYTF
DNA: TGTGCCTGGAGTGTACGGACAAACTATGGCTACACCTTC

size: few
J: TRBJ1-4
V: TRBV6-6
length: 15
D: .
CDR3: CASSYSNGGDEKLFF
DNA: TGTGCCAGCAGTTACTCGAACGGGGGGGATGAAAAACTGTTTTTT

size: once
J: TRBJ1-5
V: TRBV27
length: 14
D: TRBD1
CDR3: CASSEDRRNGPQHF
DNA: TGTGCCAGCAGTGAGGACAGGCGGAACGGGCCCCAGCATTTT

size: .
J: TRBJ2-7
V: TRBV7-8
length: 14
D: .
CDR3: CASSLFPGFYEQYF
DNA: TGTGCCAGCAGCTTATTTCCAGGCTTCTACGAGCAGTACTTC

size: few
J: TRBJ1-5
V: TRBV20-1
length: 14
D: TRBD1
CDR3: CSARGGTGNQPQHF
DNA: TGCAGTGCCCGAGGGGGGACAGGCAATCAGCCCCAGCATTTT

size: .
J: TRBJ2-7
V: TRBV5-1
length: 17
D: .
CDR3: CASSLGGGGPSYNEQYF
DNA: TGCGCCAGCAGCTTGGGTGGTGGCGGGCCCTCCTACAATGAGCAGTACTTC

size: .
J: TRBJ1-4
V: TRBV6-1
length: 17
D: TRBD1
CDR3: CASRQSRDRIRNEKLFF
DNA: TGTGCCAGCAGACAATCCCGGGACAGGATCCGGAATGAAAAACTGTTTTTT

size: .
J: TRBJ1-2
V: TRBV5-1
length: 14
D: TRBD1
CDR3: CASRGQVSNYGYTF
DNA: TGCGCCAGCAGGGGACAGGTCTCTAACTATGGCTACACCTTC

size: few
J: TRBJ1-1
V: TRBV5-6
length: 15
D: .
CDR3: CASSSTDRRETEAFF
DNA: TGTGCCAGCAGCTCGACCGACAGGCGCGAGACTGAAGCTTTCTTT

size: .
J: TRBJ2-2
V: TRBV12-3/TRBV12-4
length: 13
D: TRBD1
CDR3: CASSPRQGGELFF
DNA: TGTGCCAGCAGCCCCAGACAGGGAGGGGAGCTGTTTTTT

size: few
J: TRBJ2-7
V: TRBV12-3/TRBV12-4
length: 15
D: .
CDR3: CASSPGTPHSYEQYF
DNA: TGTGCCAGCAGTCCGGGGACTCCTCACTCCTACGAGCAGTACTTC

size: .
J: TRBJ2-7
V: TRBV27
length: 13
D: .
CDR3: CASGDSSPYEQYF
DNA: TGTGCCAGCGGGGACTCCAGTCCCTACGAGCAGTACTTC

size: .
J: TRBJ1-2
V: TRBV5-1
length: 15
D: .
CDR3: CASSLGPGPDYGYTF
DNA: TGCGCCAGCAGCTTGGGTCCAGGTCCTGACTATGGCTACACCTTC

size: few
J: TRBJ2-5
V: TRBV6-1
length: 13
D: .
CDR3: CASSVYRQETQYF
DNA: TGTGCCAGCAGTGTTTACCGGCAAGAGACCCAGTACTTC